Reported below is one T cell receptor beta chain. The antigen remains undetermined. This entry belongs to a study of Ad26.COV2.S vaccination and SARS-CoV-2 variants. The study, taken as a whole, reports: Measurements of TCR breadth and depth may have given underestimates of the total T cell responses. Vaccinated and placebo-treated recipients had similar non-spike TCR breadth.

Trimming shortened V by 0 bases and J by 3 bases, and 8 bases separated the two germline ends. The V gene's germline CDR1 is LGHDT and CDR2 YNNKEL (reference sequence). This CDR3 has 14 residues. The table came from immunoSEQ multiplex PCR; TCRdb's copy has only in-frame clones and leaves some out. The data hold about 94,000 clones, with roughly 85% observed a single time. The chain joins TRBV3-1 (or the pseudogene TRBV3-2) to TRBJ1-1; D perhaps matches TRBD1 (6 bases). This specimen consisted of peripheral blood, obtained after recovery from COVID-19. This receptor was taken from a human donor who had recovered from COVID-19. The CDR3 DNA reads TGTGCCAGCAGCCAAGAGCAGGGGCACACTGAAGCTTTCTTT. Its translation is CASSQEQGHTEAFF.